This T cell receptor (beta chain) was retrieved from a study of blood T cell repertoires in COVID-19. Across the whole study: Samples of COVID-19 (acute and convalescent) were obtained from the United States, Italy and Spain. T cells, B-cell-depleted T cells, or PBMCs supplied cDNA or gDNA.

CDR1 and CDR2 (germline): SGHNT, YYREEE (reference sequence). The CDR3 runs to 13 residues. The V gene lost 4 bases and the J gene lost 5 bases, with 11 bases spanning the gap. Under the authors' procedure: Estimated nucleated cell counts came from reference gene primer amplification. The data were produced by immunoSEQ multiplex PCR, yet TCRdb's version contains in-frame clones alone and is incomplete. D and trimming come from the DNA, and the V and J calls and clone size come from that table. This table has over 100,000 clones, approximately 74% appearing once. Sequenced material: peripheral blood. The origin of this receptor is a woman aged 70-85 years with acute or convalescent COVID-19. The J gene is TRBJ2-3, the V gene TRBV5-4; weak D call: TRBD2 (6 bases). CDR3 residues: CASSRRAGDTQYF. In DNA, the CDR3 is TGTGCCAGCAGCCGGAGGGCGGGAGATACGCAGTATTTT.